This T cell receptor beta chain comes out of a study of OX40 agonist ivuxolimab in advanced cancers. Whole-study context: The patients got ivuxolimab, which is an agonistic anti-OX40 (CD134) antibody. Study results and limitations: Mean expanded clone counts were higher in CD8+ than CD4+ T cells. There was clonal expansion of CD4+ and CD8+ blood T cells by week 6 at 0.1 to 3.0 mg/kg.

Method: immunoSEQ multiplex PCR; TCRdb's copy keeps in-frame clones and lacks some. The repertoire holds 74,000 or so clones, with about 92% as singletons. The germline V gene has CDR1 MNHNS and CDR2 SASEGT. The V gene lost 3 bases and the J gene lost 6 bases, with 9 bases spanning the gap. The length of the CDR3 is 13 residues. Regarding this clone: Antigen: not known.

With autoimmune disease history or systemic immunosuppression, patients were excluded. This clonotype was obtained from an adult with an advanced solid tumor such as melanoma, head and neck, liver or kidney cancer. Source: CD4+ or CD8+ T cells sorted from blood, taken in a trial of the OX40 agonist ivuxolimab. The chain couples TRBV6-1 to TRBJ1-5; TRBD1 might be the D (5 bases). The CDR3 is CASSEGLGQPQHF. The CDR3 bases are TGTGCCAGCAGTGAGGGACTCGGTCAGCCCCAGCATTTT.